These 3 T cell receptor beta chains were sequenced from one sample in a study of T cell repertoires in cytomegalovirus infection. TCRdb analysed the reads with MiXCR anew, one entry per CDR3 protein. In the table there are 150,000 to 200,000 distinct CDR3 sequences, roughly 28% of which are singletons. The sample was PBMCs. The receptors were sampled from a human donor in good health (CMV status not recorded). Some clones in this sample may be carry-over from other donors' samples.

The CDR3 coding sequence is TGTGCCAGTAGTCTGGGACTGGCCTCCTACGAGCAGTACTTC. It encodes CASSLGLASYEQYF. The chain recombines TRBV19 with TRBJ2-7, with D possibly matching TRBD2 (6 bases). This CDR3 is 14 amino acids long. Trimming removed 5 bases from V and 0 bases from J, with 11 bases in between. Germline values: CDR1 LNHDA, CDR2 SQIVND (reference sequence).

V is TRBV2 and J is TRBJ2-5; 8 bases fit TRBD1. The CDR3 is made up of 15 amino acids. V gave up 7 bases and J gave up 2 bases; unmatched junction bases: 9. The germline V gene has CDR1 SNHLY and CDR2 FYNNEI. CDR3 in amino acids: CASTYGQGLQETQYF. Written as DNA, the CDR3 is TGTGCCAGCACCTATGGACAGGGCCTTCAAGAGACCCAGTACTTC.

The rearrangement joins TRBV6-2 or TRBV6-3 to TRBJ2-1, with D perhaps matching TRBD1 or TRBD2 (6 bases each). Germline V CDR1 and CDR2: MNHEY, SVGEGT. V gave up 6 bases and J gave up 9 bases, with 21 bases separating them. The CDR3 consists of 15 residues. CDR3 residues: CASRESGGPRGEQFF. CDR3 nucleotides: TGTGCCAGCAGAGAGTCTGGGGGGCCCCGAGGTGAGCAGTTCTTC.